This TCR beta chain was recorded in a study of blood T cell repertoires in COVID-19. Study as a whole: T cells, B-cell-depleted T cells, or PBMCs provided the cDNA or gDNA that served as material.

Profiling relied on immunoSEQ multiplex PCR, and the TCRdb table lists in-frame clones only, not all of them. The sample lists around 310,000 clones; over 80% were seen once. V lost 7 bases, J lost 4 bases, and 16 bases lay in between. The CDR3 is 14 residues long. The germline gives CDR1 SNHLY, CDR2 FYNNEI. Recruitment covered fewer than 25 US areas and drew participants whose ages spanned about 18 to 95 years. Donors were grouped by their self-reported clinical history. Recovered Cohort 3 donors showed two negative PCRs, clearance, or symptom resolution. This TCR was sampled from a man aged 30 to 45 who had recovered from COVID-19. Specimen: PBMCs or T cells enriched from blood (not recorded which). This chain uses TRBV2 with TRBJ1-2, with a tentative D call TRBD1 (5 bases). CDR3: CASTKTDLGYGYTF. CDR3 coding DNA: TGTGCCAGCACTAAGACAGACCTGGGCTATGGCTACACCTTC.